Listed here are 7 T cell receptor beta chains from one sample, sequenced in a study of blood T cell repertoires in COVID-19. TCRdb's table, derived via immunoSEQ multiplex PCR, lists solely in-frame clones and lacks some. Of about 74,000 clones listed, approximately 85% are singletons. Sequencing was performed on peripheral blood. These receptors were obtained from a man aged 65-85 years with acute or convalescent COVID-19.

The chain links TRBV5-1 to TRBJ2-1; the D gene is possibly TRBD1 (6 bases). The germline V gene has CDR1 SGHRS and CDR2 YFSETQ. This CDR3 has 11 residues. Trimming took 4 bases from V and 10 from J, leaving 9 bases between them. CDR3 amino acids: CASSPDREQFF. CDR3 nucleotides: TGCGCCAGCAGCCCCGACAGGGAGCAGTTCTTC. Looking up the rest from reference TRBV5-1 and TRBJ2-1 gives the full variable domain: KAGVTQTPRYLIKTRGQQVTLSCSPISGHRSVSWYQQTPGQGLQFLFEYFSETQRNKGNFPGRFSGRQFSNSRSEMNVSTLELGDSALYLCASSPDREQFFGPGTRLTVL.

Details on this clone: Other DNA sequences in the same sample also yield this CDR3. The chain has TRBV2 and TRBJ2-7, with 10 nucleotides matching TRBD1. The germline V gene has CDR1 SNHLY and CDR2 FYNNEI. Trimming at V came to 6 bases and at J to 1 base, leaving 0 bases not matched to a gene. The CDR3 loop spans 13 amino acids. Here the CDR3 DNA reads TGTGCCAGCAGGGGACAGGGGTCCTACGAGCAGTACTTC. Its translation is CASRGQGSYEQYF.

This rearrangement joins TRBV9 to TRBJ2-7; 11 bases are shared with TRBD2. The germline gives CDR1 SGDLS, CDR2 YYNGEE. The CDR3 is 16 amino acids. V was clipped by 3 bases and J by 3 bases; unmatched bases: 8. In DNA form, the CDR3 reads TGTGCCAGCAGCGGGCTAGCGGGAGGAAGGTTCTACGAGCAGTACTTC. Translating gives CASSGLAGGRFYEQYF.

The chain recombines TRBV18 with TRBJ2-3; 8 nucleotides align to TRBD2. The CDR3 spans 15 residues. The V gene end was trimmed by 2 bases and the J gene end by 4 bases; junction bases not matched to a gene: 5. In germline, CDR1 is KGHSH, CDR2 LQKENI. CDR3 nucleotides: TGTGCCAGCTCACCAAAAGCGGGAGTGTCAGATACGCAGTATTTT. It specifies CASSPKAGVSDTQYF.

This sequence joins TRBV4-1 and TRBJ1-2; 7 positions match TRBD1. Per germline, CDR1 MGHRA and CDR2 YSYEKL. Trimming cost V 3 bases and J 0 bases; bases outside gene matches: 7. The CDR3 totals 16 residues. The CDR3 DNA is TGCGCCAGCAGCCAGGACCGGGACAGCCCTAACTATGGCTACACCTTC. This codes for CASSQDRDSPNYGYTF.

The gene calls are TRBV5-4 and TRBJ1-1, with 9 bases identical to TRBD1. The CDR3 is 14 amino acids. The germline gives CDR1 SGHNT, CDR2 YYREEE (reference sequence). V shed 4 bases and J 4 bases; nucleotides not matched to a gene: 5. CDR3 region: CASSGQGLGTEAFF. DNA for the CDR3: TGTGCCAGCAGCGGACAGGGGTTAGGCACTGAAGCTTTCTTT. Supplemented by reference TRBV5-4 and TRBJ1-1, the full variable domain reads ETGVTQSPTHLIKTRGQQVTLRCSSQSGHNTVSWYQQALGQGPQFIFQYYREEENGRGNFPPRFSGLQFPNYSSELNVNALELDDSALYLCASSGQGLGTEAFFGQGTRLTVV.

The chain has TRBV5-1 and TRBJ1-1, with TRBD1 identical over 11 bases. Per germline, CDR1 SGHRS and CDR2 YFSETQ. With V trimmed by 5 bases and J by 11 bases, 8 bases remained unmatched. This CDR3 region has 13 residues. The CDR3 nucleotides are TGCGCCAGCAGTCCCGGGACAGGGGGGAAGGCTTTCTTT. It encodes CASSPGTGGKAFF.